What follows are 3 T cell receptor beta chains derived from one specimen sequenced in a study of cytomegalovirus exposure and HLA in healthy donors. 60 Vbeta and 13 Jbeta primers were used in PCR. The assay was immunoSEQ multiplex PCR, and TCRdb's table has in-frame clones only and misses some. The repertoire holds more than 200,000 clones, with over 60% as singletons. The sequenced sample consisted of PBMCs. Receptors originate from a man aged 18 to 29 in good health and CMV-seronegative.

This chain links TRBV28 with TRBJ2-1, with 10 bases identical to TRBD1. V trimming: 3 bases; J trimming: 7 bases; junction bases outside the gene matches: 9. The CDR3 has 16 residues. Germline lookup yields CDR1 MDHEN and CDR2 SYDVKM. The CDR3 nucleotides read TGTGCCAGCAGTTTCCCAAGGACAGGGGGTCGAAATGAGCAGTTCTTC. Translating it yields CASSFPRTGGRNEQFF.

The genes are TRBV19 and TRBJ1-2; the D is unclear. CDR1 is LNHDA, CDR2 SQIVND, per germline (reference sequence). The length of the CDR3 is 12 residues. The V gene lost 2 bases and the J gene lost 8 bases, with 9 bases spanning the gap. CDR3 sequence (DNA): TGTGCCAGTAGTATATACAACAGAGGCTACACCTTC. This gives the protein CASSIYNRGYTF.

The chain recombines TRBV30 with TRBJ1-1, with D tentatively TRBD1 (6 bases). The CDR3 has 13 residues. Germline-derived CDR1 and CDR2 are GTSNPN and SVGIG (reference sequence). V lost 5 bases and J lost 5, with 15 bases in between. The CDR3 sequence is CAWDRGGGTEAFF. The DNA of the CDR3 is TGTGCCTGGGATCGAGGGGGGGGGACTGAAGCTTTCTTT.